This T cell receptor beta chain stems from a study of T cell clonality in common variable immunodeficiency. Overall study results and limits: In common variable immunodeficiency, TCR beta chains reportedly carried fewer deletions and N-nucleotide insertions. Links between repertoire features and CVID complications were heterogeneity-limited.

The CVID group had roughly 15 females and 29 males, mean age roughly 40. Replacement immunoglobulin had been given to every CVID subject for at least one year. A few counts support this clone. Its antigen remains unidentified. The observed sequence ends 3 residues before the CDR3 terminus, with the missing tail filled in from the germline J gene. Clones were sequenced by immunoSEQ multiplex PCR, and TCRdb holds only the in-frame ones, with some missing. This sample includes around 13,000 clones with no singletons; its ten biggest clones take up under 9.5%. The germline V gene encodes CDR1 SGHVS and CDR2 FNYEAQ. The CDR3 has 13 amino acids. The V and J ends lost 0 bases and 7 bases respectively, with 6 bases between them.

The specimen sequenced was peripheral blood mononuclear cells. This TCR was recovered from a human donor with common variable immunodeficiency. The V and J genes are TRBV7-6 and TRBJ1-4; D is unresolved. The CDR3 bases that were read are TGTGCCAGCAGCTTAGCGGCTGGTGAAAAA. Translation gives CASSLAAGEK. The entire CDR3 protein reads CASSLAAGEKLFF.